There are many counts of the clone carrying this T cell receptor (beta chain). Antigen unknown. From germline, CDR1 is MDHEN and CDR2 SYDVKM. This CDR3 is 15 amino acids long. The ends lost 6 bases at V and 4 bases at J; junction bases unmatched: 12. This entry belongs to a study of spatial heterogeneity in lung cancer. Broader study findings: Tumoral mutation counts were tracked by counts of expanded intratumoral alpha and beta TCRs.

Time point meaning: sample taken at primary tumor resection. TCRdb re-called the 5' RACE reads through MiXCR, storing one row per CDR3 protein. The table shows about 100,000 distinct CDR3 sequences, with nearly 4.5% occurring only once. The source material was lung tumor tissue, sampled at surgery. The chain joins TRBV28 to TRBJ2-7; TRBD2 aligns across 7 bases. The TCR sequence derives from a male donor with early-stage non-small cell lung cancer. CDR3 DNA: TGTGCCAGCAGCCACGGACTAGGACGAGGTTACGAGCAGTACTTC. Protein: CASSHGLGRGYEQYF.